A selection of T cell receptor beta chains follows, all from one sample in a study of brain metastases from non-small cell lung cancer. Sequencing used immunoSEQ multiplex PCR; TCRdb keeps in-frame clones, though not all of them. The data contain approximately 1,200 clones, 83% of them seen just once; the ten biggest clones take up over 9%. Sequenced input: tissue from a brain metastasis. These TCRs come from a donor over 35 with non-small cell lung cancer. Each CDR3 is given with its conserved first and last residue. The order of the fields is clone size, J gene, D gene, V gene, CDR3 protein, CDR3 DNA. A D gene is named only where the DNA matches it firmly. Size is omitted from some rows. Given values are once, few, many or a class for expanded clones.

clone_size: .
j_call: TRBJ2-7
d_call: TRBD1
v_call: TRBV18
cdr3_aa: CASSPGQGSSYEQHF
cdr3_nt: TGTGCCAGCTCACCAGGACAGGGGTCATCCTACGAGCAGCACTTC

clone_size: .
j_call: TRBJ1-5
d_call: TRBD1
v_call: TRBV19
cdr3_aa: CASSGTGTGGNQPQHF
cdr3_nt: TGTGCCAGTAGTGGGACCGGGACAGGGGGCAATCAGCCCCAGCATTTT

clone_size: once
j_call: TRBJ2-3
d_call: .
v_call: TRBV2
cdr3_aa: CASSEWGGAADTQYF
cdr3_nt: TGTGCCAGCAGTGAATGGGGCGGCGCGGCAGATACGCAGTATTTT

clone_size: .
j_call: TRBJ1-4
d_call: TRBD1
v_call: TRBV18
cdr3_aa: CASSPRDRANEKLFF
cdr3_nt: TGTGCCAGCTCACCACGGGACAGGGCTAATGAAAAACTGTTTTTT

clone_size: once
j_call: TRBJ2-4
d_call: .
v_call: TRBV7-9
cdr3_aa: CASSLDMKNIQYF
cdr3_nt: TGTGCCAGCAGCTTAGACATGAAAAACATTCAGTACTTC

clone_size: .
j_call: TRBJ2-3
d_call: .
v_call: TRBV20-1
cdr3_aa: CSASKADTQYF
cdr3_nt: TGCAGTGCTAGCAAGGCAGATACGCAGTATTTT

clone_size: .
j_call: TRBJ2-7
d_call: .
v_call: TRBV11-3
cdr3_aa: CASSLVSYEQYF
cdr3_nt: TGTGCCAGCAGCTTAGTCTCCTACGAGCAGTACTTC

clone_size: .
j_call: TRBJ2-7
d_call: .
v_call: TRBV10-3
cdr3_aa: CAIHSSIRTPDEQYF
cdr3_nt: TGTGCCATCCATTCAAGTATCAGGACCCCGGACGAGCAGTACTTC

clone_size: .
j_call: TRBJ1-1
d_call: TRBD1
v_call: TRBV19
cdr3_aa: CASKDSSLTGGKTEAFF
cdr3_nt: TGTGCCAGTAAGGATTCGAGCCTGACAGGGGGGAAGACTGAAGCTTTCTTT

clone_size: few
j_call: TRBJ2-7
d_call: TRBD1
v_call: TRBV19
cdr3_aa: CASSPRTGISYEQYF
cdr3_nt: TGTGCCAGTAGTCCACGGACAGGTATCTCCTACGAGCAGTACTTC

clone_size: .
j_call: TRBJ2-1
d_call: .
v_call: TRBV5-1
cdr3_aa: CASSPDSSGPHNEQFF
cdr3_nt: TGCGCCAGCAGCCCGGACTCTTCGGGTCCCCACAATGAGCAGTTCTTC

clone_size: .
j_call: TRBJ2-3
d_call: .
v_call: TRBV19
cdr3_aa: CASSMGGRLVADTQYF
cdr3_nt: TGTGCCAGTAGTATGGGGGGTCGGCTAGTGGCAGATACGCAGTATTTT

clone_size: .
j_call: TRBJ2-2
d_call: TRBD1
v_call: TRBV5-6
cdr3_aa: CASSLEDRVAGTGELFF
cdr3_nt: TGTGCCAGCAGCTTGGAGGACAGGGTAGCAGGGACCGGGGAGCTGTTTTTT

clone_size: .
j_call: TRBJ1-1
d_call: .
v_call: TRBV3-1/TRBV3-2
cdr3_aa: CASSQGYRGTEAFF
cdr3_nt: TGTGCCAGCAGCCAAGGTTATAGGGGGACTGAAGCTTTCTTT

clone_size: .
j_call: TRBJ2-7
d_call: TRBD1
v_call: TRBV18
cdr3_aa: CASSPGQGSSYEQYF
cdr3_nt: TGTGCCAGCTCACCAGGACAGGGGTCATCCTACGAGCAGTACTTC

clone_size: .
j_call: TRBJ2-1
d_call: .
v_call: TRBV7-9
cdr3_aa: CASSSRGGVTYNEQFF
cdr3_nt: TGTGCCAGCAGCTCAAGGGGGGGTGTGACCTACAATGAGCAGTTCTTC

clone_size: .
j_call: TRBJ1-6
d_call: TRBD1
v_call: TRBV6-5
cdr3_aa: CASSLRDRGSPLHF
cdr3_nt: TGTGCCAGCAGTCTCCGGGACAGGGGTTCACCCCTCCACTTT

clone_size: once
j_call: TRBJ1-2
d_call: .
v_call: TRBV4-2
cdr3_aa: CASSQAHLSRTNYGYTF
cdr3_nt: TGTGCCAGCAGCCAAGCACATCTATCTAGGACTAACTATGGCTACACCTTC

clone_size: once
j_call: TRBJ2-1
d_call: .
v_call: TRBV18
cdr3_aa: CASSRPGGRDNEQFF
cdr3_nt: TGTGCCAGCTCACGCCCTGGCGGTAGGGACAATGAGCAGTTCTTC

clone_size: .
j_call: TRBJ1-1
d_call: .
v_call: TRBV27
cdr3_aa: CASRRIEVGLWSGRTNTEAFF
cdr3_nt: TGTGCCAGCAGGCGTATCGAGGTCGGGCTATGGAGCGGAAGAACGAACACTGAAGCTTTCTTT

clone_size: few
j_call: TRBJ1-6
d_call: .
v_call: TRBV2
cdr3_aa: CASRTGLNSPLHF
cdr3_nt: TGTGCCAGTCGAACAGGGCTGAATTCACCCCTCCACTTT

clone_size: .
j_call: TRBJ2-3
d_call: TRBD2
v_call: TRBV30
cdr3_aa: CAWSGLADHTDTQYF
cdr3_nt: TGTGCCTGGAGTGGCCTAGCGGACCACACAGATACGCAGTATTTT

clone_size: .
j_call: TRBJ1-5
d_call: .
v_call: TRBV19
cdr3_aa: CASSIGRNSNQPQHF
cdr3_nt: TGTGCCAGTAGTATAGGACGGAATAGCAATCAGCCCCAGCATTTT

clone_size: .
j_call: TRBJ2-5
d_call: TRBD1
v_call: TRBV5-1
cdr3_aa: CASSFGDRGETQYF
cdr3_nt: TGCGCCAGCAGCTTTGGTGACAGGGGGGAGACCCAGTACTTC

clone_size: .
j_call: TRBJ2-2
d_call: .
v_call: TRBV9
cdr3_aa: CASNPYQGSNTGELFF
cdr3_nt: TGTGCCAGCAACCCTTACCAGGGATCGAACACCGGGGAGCTGTTTTTT

clone_size: few
j_call: TRBJ2-1
d_call: .
v_call: TRBV7-6
cdr3_aa: CASSLATGVRGDEQFF
cdr3_nt: TGTGCCAGCAGCTTAGCGACTGGAGTCAGGGGAGATGAGCAGTTCTTC

clone_size: .
j_call: TRBJ1-1
d_call: .
v_call: TRBV6-1
cdr3_aa: CASSSESNTEAFF
cdr3_nt: TGTGCCAGCAGTTCCGAGTCGAACACTGAAGCTTTCTTT

clone_size: .
j_call: TRBJ1-1
d_call: .
v_call: TRBV10-3
cdr3_aa: CAISAMNTEAFF
cdr3_nt: TGTGCCATCAGTGCCATGAACACTGAAGCTTTCTTT

clone_size: .
j_call: TRBJ2-1
d_call: TRBD2
v_call: TRBV7-2
cdr3_aa: CASSLGLASYNEQFF
cdr3_nt: TGTGCCAGCAGCTTAGGACTAGCTTCCTACAATGAGCAGTTCTTC

clone_size: once
j_call: TRBJ2-7
d_call: TRBD1
v_call: TRBV2
cdr3_aa: CASIQDRYYEQYF
cdr3_nt: TGTGCCAGCATACAGGACAGGTACTACGAGCAGTACTTC

clone_size: .
j_call: TRBJ1-1
d_call: .
v_call: TRBV6-5
cdr3_aa: CASSSGANTEAFF
cdr3_nt: TGTGCCAGCAGTTCAGGGGCGAACACTGAAGCTTTCTTT

clone_size: .
j_call: TRBJ1-5
d_call: .
v_call: TRBV19
cdr3_aa: CASHPRAISNQPQHF
cdr3_nt: TGTGCCAGTCATCCGAGGGCAATTAGCAATCAGCCCCAGCATTTT

clone_size: .
j_call: TRBJ2-7
d_call: .
v_call: TRBV7-9
cdr3_aa: CASSLEMDGEQYF
cdr3_nt: TGTGCCAGCAGCTTAGAGATGGATGGCGAGCAGTACTTC

clone_size: .
j_call: TRBJ1-6
d_call: .
v_call: TRBV4-1
cdr3_aa: CASSQEGFSGNSPLHF
cdr3_nt: TGCGCCAGCAGCCAAGAAGGTTTTAGTGGTAATTCACCCCTCCACTTT

clone_size: .
j_call: TRBJ1-6
d_call: .
v_call: TRBV20-1
cdr3_aa: CSASREPLQPLHF
cdr3_nt: TGCAGTGCTAGTAGGGAGCCCCTCCAACCCCTCCACTTT

clone_size: .
j_call: TRBJ2-7
d_call: .
v_call: TRBV6-5
cdr3_aa: CASRLASGMSYEQYF
cdr3_nt: TGTGCCAGCAGGTTAGCTAGTGGTATGTCTTACGAGCAGTACTTC

clone_size: .
j_call: TRBJ1-1
d_call: TRBD1
v_call: TRBV7-9
cdr3_aa: CASSFRQGNTEAFF
cdr3_nt: TGTGCCAGCAGCTTCCGACAGGGAAACACTGAAGCTTTCTTT

clone_size: .
j_call: TRBJ2-1
d_call: .
v_call: TRBV11-3
cdr3_aa: CASSLEAQGYNEQFF
cdr3_nt: TGTGCCAGCAGCTTAGAGGCCCAGGGCTACAATGAGCAGTTCTTC

clone_size: .
j_call: TRBJ1-1
d_call: TRBD1
v_call: TRBV7-2
cdr3_aa: CASSLAQGDTEAFF
cdr3_nt: TGTGCCAGCAGCTTAGCCCAGGGGGACACTGAAGCTTTCTTT

clone_size: .
j_call: TRBJ1-6
d_call: TRBD1
v_call: TRBV6-5
cdr3_aa: CASSSDRGTSPLHF
cdr3_nt: TGTGCCAGCAGTTCTGACAGGGGCACTTCACCCCTCCACTTT

clone_size: .
j_call: TRBJ2-1
d_call: .
v_call: TRBV5-4
cdr3_aa: CVSSLAGGLSSYNEQFF
cdr3_nt: TGTGTCAGCAGCTTGGCCGGAGGATTGAGCTCCTACAATGAGCAGTTCTTC

clone_size: .
j_call: TRBJ2-1
d_call: .
v_call: TRBV5-4
cdr3_aa: CASSRGRGPGNEQFF
cdr3_nt: TGTGCCAGCAGCCGAGGTCGGGGGCCGGGGAATGAGCAGTTCTTC